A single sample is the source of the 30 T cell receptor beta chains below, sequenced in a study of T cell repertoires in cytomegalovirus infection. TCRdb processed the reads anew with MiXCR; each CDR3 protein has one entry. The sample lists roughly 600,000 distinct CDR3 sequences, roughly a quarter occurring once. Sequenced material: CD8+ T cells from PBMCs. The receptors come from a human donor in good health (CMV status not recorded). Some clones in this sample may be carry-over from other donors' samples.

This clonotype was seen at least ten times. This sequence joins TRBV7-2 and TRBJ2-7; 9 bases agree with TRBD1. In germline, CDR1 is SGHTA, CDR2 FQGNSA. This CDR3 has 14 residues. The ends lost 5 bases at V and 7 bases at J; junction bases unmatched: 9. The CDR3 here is CASSPDRGLLEQYV. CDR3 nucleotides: TGTGCCAGCAGCCCGGACAGGGGCCTACTGGAGCAGTACGTC.

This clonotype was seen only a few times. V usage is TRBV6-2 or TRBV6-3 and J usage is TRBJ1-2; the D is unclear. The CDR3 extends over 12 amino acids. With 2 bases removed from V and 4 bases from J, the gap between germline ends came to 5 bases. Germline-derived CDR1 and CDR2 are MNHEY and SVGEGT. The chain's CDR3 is CASSYETYGYTF. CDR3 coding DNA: TGTGCCAGCAGTTACGAGACCTATGGCTACACCTTC.

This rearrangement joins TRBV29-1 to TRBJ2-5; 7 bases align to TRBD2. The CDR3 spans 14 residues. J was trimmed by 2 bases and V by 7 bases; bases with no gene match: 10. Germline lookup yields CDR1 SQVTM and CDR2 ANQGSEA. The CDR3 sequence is CSAVGLGPQETQYF. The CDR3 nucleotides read TGCAGCGCTGTCGGACTAGGACCACAAGAGACCCAGTACTTC.

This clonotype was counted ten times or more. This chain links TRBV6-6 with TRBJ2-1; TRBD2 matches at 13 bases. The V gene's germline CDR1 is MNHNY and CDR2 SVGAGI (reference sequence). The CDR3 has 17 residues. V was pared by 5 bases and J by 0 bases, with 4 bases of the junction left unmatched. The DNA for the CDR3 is TGTGCCAGCAGTACTAGCGGGGGGGCATTCTCCTACAATGAGCAGTTCTTC. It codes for CASSTSGGAFSYNEQFF.

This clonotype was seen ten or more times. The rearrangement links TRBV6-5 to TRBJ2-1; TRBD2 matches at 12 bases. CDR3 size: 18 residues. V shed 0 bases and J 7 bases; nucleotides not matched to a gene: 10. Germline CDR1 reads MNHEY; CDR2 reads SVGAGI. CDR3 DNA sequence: TGTGCCAGCAGTTACTCCCCCCCTAGCGGGGGGGTGACAAATGAGCAGTTCTTC. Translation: CASSYSPPSGGVTNEQFF.

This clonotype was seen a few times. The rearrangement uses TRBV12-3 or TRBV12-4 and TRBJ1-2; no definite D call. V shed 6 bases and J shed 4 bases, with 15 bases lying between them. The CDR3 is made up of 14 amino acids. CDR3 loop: CASSQPTASYGYTF. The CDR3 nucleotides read TGTGCCAGCAGCCAACCAACAGCCTCCTATGGCTACACCTTC.

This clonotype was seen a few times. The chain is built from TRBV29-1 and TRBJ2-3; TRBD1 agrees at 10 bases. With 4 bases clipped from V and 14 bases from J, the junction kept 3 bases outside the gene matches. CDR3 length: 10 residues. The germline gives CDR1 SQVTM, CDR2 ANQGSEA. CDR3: CSVATGGPYF. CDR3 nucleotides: TGCAGCGTTGCGACAGGGGGCCCGTATTTT.

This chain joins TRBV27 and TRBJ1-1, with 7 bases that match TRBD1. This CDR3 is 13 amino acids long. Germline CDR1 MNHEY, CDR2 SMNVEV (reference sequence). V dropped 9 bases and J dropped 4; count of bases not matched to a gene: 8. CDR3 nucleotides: TGTGCCAGTATGGAGGGGGCCGGCACTGAAGCTTTCTTT. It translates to CASMEGAGTEAFF.

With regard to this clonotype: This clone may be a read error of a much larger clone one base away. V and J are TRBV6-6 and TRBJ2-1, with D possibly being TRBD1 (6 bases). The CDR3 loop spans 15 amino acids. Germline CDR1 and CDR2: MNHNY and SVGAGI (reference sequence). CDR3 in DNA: TGTGTCAGCAGGCAAATCCGGGACACCTACAATGAGCAGTTCTTC. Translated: CVSRQIRDTYNEQFF.

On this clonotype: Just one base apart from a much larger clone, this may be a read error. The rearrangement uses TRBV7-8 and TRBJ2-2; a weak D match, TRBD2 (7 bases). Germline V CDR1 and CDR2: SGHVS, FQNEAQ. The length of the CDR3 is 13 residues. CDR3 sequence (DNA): TGTGCCAGCAACCCCCTGGGGGGGGCCGGGGAGCTGTTT. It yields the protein CASNPLGGAGELF.

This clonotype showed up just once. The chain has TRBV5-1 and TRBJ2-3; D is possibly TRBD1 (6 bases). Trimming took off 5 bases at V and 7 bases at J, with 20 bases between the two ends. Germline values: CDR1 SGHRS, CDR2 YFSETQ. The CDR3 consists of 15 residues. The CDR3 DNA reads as TGCGCCAGCAGAGGTCCCGAGACAGGAAAGCATACGCAGTATTTT. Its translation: CASRGPETGKHTQYF. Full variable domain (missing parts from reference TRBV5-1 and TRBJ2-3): KAGVTQTPRYLIKTRGQQVTLSCSPISGHRSVSWYQQTPGQGLQFLFEYFSETQRNKGNFPGRFSGRQFSNSRSEMNVSTLELGDSALYLCASRGPETGKHTQYFGPGTRLTVL.

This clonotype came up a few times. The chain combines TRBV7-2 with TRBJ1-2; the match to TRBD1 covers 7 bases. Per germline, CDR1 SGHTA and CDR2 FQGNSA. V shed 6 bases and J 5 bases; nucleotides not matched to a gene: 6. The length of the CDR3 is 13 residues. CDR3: CASSSTGEYGYTF. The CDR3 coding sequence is TGTGCCAGCAGTAGTACAGGGGAATATGGCTACACCTTC.

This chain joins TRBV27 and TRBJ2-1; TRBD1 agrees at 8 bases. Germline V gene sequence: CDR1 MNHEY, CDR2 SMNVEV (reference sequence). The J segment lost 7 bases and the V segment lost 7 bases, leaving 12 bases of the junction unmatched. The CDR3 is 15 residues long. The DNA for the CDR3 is TGTGCCAGCATCTCCCCAGGGGGCCCGCAGAATGAGCAGTTCTTC. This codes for CASISPGGPQNEQFF.

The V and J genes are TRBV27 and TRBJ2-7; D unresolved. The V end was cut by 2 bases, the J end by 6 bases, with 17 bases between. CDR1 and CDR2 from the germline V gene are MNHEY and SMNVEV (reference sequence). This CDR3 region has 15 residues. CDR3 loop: CASSLGSKPRSEQYF. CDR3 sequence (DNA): TGTGCCAGCAGTTTAGGATCCAAACCCCGAAGCGAGCAGTACTTC.

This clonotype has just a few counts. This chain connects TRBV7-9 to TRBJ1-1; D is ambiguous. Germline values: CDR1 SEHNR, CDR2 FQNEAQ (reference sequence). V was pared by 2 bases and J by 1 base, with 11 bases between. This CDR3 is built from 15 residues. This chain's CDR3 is CASSLKVTGNTEAFF. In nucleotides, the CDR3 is TGTGCCAGCAGCTTAAAGGTGACGGGGAACACTGAAGCTTTCTTT.

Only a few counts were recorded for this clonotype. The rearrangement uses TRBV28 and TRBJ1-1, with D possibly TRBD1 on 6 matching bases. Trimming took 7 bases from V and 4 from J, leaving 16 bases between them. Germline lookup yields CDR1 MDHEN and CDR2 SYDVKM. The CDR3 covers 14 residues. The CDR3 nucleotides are TGTGCCAGCACCCCGGGGGGGCGCGGCACTGAAGCTTTCTTT. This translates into CASTPGGRGTEAFF.

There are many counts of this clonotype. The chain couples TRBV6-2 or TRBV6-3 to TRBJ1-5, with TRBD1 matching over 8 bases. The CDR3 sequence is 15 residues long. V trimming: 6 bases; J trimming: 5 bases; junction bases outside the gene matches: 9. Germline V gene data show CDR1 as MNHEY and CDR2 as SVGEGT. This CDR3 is CASSTSDRVDQPQHF. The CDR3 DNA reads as TGTGCCAGCAGCACTTCGGACAGGGTGGATCAGCCCCAGCATTTT.

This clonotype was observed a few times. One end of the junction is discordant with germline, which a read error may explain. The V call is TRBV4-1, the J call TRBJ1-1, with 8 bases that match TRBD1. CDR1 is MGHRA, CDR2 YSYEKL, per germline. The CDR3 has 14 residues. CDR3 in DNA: TGTGCCAGCAGCCCCTCGACAGGGGCCGCTGAAGCTTTCTTT. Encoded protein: CASSPSTGAAEAFF.

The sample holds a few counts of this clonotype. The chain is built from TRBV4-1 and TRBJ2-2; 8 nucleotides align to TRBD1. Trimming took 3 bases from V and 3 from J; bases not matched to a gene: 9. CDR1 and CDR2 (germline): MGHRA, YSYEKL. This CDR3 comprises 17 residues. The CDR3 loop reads CASSHLTRTGYTGELFF. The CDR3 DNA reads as TGCGCCAGCAGCCATCTTACGAGGACAGGGTACACCGGGGAGCTGTTTTTT.

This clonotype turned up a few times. The CDR3 DNA reads TGTGCCAGCAGTTACTCCAGGGGTAGCTCCTACGAGCAGTACTTC. Translation gives CASSYSRGSSYEQYF. This chain joins TRBV6-5 and TRBJ2-7; possible D gene TRBD1, 6 bases. Germline V gene data show CDR1 as MNHEY and CDR2 as SVGAGI. The CDR3 is 15 amino acids. Trimming cost V 0 bases and J 0 bases, with 9 bases left between them.

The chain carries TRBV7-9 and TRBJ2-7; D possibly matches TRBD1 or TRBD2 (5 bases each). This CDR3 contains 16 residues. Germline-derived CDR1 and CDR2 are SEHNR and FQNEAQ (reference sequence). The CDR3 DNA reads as TGTGCCAGCAACTTAGCGACGGGGCCAGGGAACTACGAGCAGTACGTC. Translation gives CASNLATGPGNYEQYV.

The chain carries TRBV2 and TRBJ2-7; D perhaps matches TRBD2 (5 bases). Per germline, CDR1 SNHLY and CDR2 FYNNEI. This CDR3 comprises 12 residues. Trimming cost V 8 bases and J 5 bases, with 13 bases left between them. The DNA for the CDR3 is TGTGCCAGCGTTAATCCCGGGGACGAGCAGTACTTC. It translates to CASVNPGDEQYF.

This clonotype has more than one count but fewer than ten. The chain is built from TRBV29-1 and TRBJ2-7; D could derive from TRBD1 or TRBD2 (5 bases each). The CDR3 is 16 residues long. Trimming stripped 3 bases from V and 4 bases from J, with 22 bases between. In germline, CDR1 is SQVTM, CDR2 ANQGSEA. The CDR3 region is CSVDGYSKGDLYEQYF. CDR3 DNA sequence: TGCAGCGTTGATGGGTACAGCAAAGGGGACCTGTACGAGCAGTACTTC.

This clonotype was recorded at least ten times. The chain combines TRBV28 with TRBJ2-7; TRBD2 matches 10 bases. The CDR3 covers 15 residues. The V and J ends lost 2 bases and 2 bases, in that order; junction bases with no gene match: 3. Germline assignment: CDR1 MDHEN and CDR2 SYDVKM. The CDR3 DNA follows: TGTGCCAGCAGTTTAAGGACTAGCGGAACCTACGAGCAGTACTTC. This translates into CASSLRTSGTYEQYF.

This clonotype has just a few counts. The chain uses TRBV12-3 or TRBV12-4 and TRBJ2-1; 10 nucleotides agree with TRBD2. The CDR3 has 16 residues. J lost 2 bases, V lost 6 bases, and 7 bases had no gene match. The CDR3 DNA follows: TGTGCCAGCAGCCTTGGACTAGCGGACCCCTACAATGAGCAGTTCTTC. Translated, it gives CASSLGLADPYNEQFF.

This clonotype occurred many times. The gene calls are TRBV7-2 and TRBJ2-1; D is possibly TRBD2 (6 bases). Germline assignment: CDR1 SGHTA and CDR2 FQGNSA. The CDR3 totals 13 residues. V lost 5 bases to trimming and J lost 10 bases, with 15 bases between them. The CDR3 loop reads CASSPWDSREQFF. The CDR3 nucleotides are TGTGCCAGCAGCCCCTGGGACTCCCGCGAGCAGTTCTTC.

DNA for the CDR3: TGTGCCAGCAGTTCCAGCGGGGCCCCGGGAACCGGGGAGCTGTTTTTT. This codes for CASSSSGAPGTGELFF. V gene TRBV7-6 combines with J gene TRBJ2-2; 7 positions agree with TRBD2. CDR1 and CDR2 (germline): SGHVS, FNYEAQ. CDR3 length: 16 amino acids. The trim removed 6 bases at V and 5 bases at J, leaving 12 bases unmatched.

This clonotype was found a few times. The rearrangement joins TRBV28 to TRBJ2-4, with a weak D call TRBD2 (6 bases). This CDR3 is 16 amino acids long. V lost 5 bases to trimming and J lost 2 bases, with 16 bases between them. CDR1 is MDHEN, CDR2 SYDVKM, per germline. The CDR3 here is CASSPIGAGPKNIQYF. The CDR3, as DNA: TGTGCCAGCAGTCCAATAGGAGCGGGCCCCAAAAACATTCAGTACTTC.

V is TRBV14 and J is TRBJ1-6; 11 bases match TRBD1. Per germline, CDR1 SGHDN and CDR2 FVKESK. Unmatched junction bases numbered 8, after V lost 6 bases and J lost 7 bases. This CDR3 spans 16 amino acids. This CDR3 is CASSPGTGGVNSPLHF. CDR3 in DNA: TGTGCCAGCAGTCCCGGGACAGGGGGAGTCAATTCACCCCTCCACTTT.

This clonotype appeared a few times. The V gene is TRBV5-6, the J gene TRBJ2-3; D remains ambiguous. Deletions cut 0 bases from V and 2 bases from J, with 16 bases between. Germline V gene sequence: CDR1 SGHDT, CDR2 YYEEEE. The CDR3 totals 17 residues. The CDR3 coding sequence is TGTGCCAGCAGCTTGGAACTCGACCCAGCACCCACAGATACGCAGTATTTT. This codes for CASSLELDPAPTDTQYF.